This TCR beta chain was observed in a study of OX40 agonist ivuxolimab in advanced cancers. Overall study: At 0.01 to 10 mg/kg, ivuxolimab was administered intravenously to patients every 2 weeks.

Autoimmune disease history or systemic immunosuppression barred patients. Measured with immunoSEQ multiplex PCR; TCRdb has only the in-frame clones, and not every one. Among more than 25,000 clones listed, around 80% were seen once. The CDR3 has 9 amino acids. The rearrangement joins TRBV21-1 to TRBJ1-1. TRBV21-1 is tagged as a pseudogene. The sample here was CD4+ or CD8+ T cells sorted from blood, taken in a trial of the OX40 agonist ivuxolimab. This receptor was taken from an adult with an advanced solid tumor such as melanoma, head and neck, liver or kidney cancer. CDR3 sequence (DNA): TGTGCCACCGGACCAGAAGCTTTCTTT. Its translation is CATGPEAFF.